This T cell receptor beta chain was documented in a study of OX40 agonist ivuxolimab in advanced cancers. At the level of the study: Patients treated during dose escalation were battling hepatocellular carcinoma, melanoma, renal cell or head and neck cancer. Patients were around 83% male with ages roughly 20 to 90, mean approximately 62.

TCRdb keeps only in-frame clones here, not all; method: immunoSEQ multiplex PCR. The sample holds around 70,000 clones; over 80% are singletons and the top ten take around 1.7%. The sequence came from an adult with an advanced solid tumor such as melanoma, head and neck, liver or kidney cancer. This sample comprised CD4+ or CD8+ T cells sorted from blood, obtained in a trial of the OX40 agonist ivuxolimab.

CDR3 amino acids: CASSEAKGTNYGYTF. CDR3 coding DNA: TGTGCCAGCAGTGAAGCGAAGGGAACTAACTATGGCTACACCTTC. The chain combines TRBV2 with TRBJ1-2; D not certain. The CDR3 has 15 residues. The germline V and J ends were trimmed by 0 bases and 0 bases, with 8 bases remaining between them. Germline CDR1 is SNHLY and CDR2 is FYNNEI.